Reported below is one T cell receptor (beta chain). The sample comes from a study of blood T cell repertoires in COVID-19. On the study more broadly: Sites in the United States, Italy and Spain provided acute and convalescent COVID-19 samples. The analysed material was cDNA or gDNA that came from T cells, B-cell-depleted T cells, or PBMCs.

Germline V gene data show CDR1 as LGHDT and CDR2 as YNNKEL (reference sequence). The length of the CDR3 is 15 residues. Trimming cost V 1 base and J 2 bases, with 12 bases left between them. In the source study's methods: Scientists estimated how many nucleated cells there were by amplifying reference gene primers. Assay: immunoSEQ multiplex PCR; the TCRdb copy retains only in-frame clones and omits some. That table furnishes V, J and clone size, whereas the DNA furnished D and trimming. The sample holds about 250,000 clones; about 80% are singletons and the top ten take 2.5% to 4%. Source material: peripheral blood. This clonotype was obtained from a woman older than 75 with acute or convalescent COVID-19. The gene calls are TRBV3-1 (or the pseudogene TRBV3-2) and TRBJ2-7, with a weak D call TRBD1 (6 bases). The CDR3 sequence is CASSQGTARAYEQYF. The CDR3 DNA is TGTGCCAGCAGCCAAGGGACAGCGAGGGCCTACGAGCAGTACTTC.